This T cell receptor (beta chain) was retrieved from a study of blood T cell repertoires in COVID-19. Measured with immunoSEQ multiplex PCR; TCRdb has only the in-frame clones, and not every one. The repertoire holds 300,000 to 350,000 clones, with about nine tenths as singletons. The V end was cut by 3 bases, the J end by 0 bases, with 3 bases between. The CDR3 has 12 residues. Germline loops: CDR1 PRHDT, CDR2 FYEKMQ (reference sequence). The source is a woman aged 65 to 85 with COVID-19, enrolled during active disease. Sequencing was performed on peripheral blood. The chain is built from TRBV13 and TRBJ2-7; no reliable D call. CDR3 DNA: TGTGCCAGCAGCTTCCTCTCCTACGAGCAGTACTTC. Protein sequence: CASSFLSYEQYF.